This TCR beta chain was recorded in a study of T cell responses to AZD1222 COVID-19 vaccine. Study conclusions and caveats: It should be noted that donors were predominantly white British and more often female, and clonal diversity was possibly underestimated. Close to half of spike-specific TCRs reportedly recognize unmutated variant regions. The number of AZD1222 recipients seropositive at baseline was only five or six. Spike-spanning, vaccine-associated CD4 TCRs were dominant at 160-218 and 743-854.

The table lists this clone with a count of one. The antigen remains unidentified. The germline V gene has CDR1 MNHEY and CDR2 SVGAGI. Trimming removed 2 bases at V and 2 bases at J, with 7 bases between. This CDR3 has 13 residues. Here immunoSEQ multiplex PCR was the method, and the copy in TCRdb shows in-frame clones only, minus some. The sample consists of 150,000 or so clones, 88% of them appearing once. The gene calls are TRBV6-5 and TRBJ2-7, with D possibly being TRBD1 (5 bases). The receptor's source is an adult in good health. This material consisted of peripheral blood, taken on day 0 of AZD1222 vaccination. CDR3 protein: CASSYGRAYEQYF. In nucleotides, the CDR3 is TGTGCCAGCAGTTACGGCAGGGCCTACGAGCAGTACTTC.